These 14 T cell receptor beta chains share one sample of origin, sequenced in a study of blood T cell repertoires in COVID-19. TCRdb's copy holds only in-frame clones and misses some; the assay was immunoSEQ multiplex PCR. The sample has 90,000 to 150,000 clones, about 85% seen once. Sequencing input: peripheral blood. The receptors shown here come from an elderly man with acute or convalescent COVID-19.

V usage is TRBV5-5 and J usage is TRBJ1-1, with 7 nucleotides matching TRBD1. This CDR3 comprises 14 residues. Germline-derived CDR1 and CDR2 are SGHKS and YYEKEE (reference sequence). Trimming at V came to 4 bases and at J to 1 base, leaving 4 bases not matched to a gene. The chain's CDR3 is CASSAWTGNTEAFF. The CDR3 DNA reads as TGTGCCAGCAGCGCCTGGACAGGGAACACTGAAGCTTTCTTT.

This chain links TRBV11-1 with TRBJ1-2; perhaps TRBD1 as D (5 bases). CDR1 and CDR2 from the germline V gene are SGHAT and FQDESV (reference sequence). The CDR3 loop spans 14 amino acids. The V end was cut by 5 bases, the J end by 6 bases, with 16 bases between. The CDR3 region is CASSPRGTYDGYTF. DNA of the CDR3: TGTGCCAGCAGCCCACGCGGGACGTACGATGGCTACACCTTC.

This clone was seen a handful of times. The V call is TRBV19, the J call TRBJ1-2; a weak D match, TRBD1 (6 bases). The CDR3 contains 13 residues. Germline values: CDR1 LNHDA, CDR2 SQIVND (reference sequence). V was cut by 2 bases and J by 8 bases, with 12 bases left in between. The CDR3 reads CASSITGPRGYTF. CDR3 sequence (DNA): TGTGCCAGTAGTATAACAGGGCCAAGAGGCTACACCTTC.

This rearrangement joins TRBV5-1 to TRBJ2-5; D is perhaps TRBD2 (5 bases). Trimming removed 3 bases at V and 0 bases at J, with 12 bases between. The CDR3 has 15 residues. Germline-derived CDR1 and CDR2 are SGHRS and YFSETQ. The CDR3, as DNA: TGCGCCAGCAGCTCCGGAGGATCGTACCAAGAGACCCAGTACTTC. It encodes CASSSGGSYQETQYF. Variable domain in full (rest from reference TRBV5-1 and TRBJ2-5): KAGVTQTPRYLIKTRGQQVTLSCSPISGHRSVSWYQQTPGQGLQFLFEYFSETQRNKGNFPGRFSGRQFSNSRSEMNVSTLELGDSALYLCASSSGGSYQETQYFGPGTRLLVL.

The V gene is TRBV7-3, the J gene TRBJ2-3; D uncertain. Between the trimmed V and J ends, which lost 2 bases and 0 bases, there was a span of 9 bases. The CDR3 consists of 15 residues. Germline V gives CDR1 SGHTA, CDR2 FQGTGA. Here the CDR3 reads CASSLRSISTDTQYF. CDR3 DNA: TGTGCCAGCAGCTTACGGTCTATAAGCACAGATACGCAGTATTTT. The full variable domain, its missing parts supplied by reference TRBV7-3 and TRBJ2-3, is GAGVSQTPSNKVTEKGKYVELRCDPISGHTALYWYRQSLGQGPEFLIYFQGTGAADDSGLPNDRFFAVRPEGSVSTLKIQRTERGDSAVYLCASSLRSISTDTQYFGPGTRLTVL.

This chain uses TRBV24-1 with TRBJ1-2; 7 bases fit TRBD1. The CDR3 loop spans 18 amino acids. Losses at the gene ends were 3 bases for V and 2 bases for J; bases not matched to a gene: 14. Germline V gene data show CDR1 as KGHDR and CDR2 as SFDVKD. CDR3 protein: CATSDPLTGLGENYGYTF. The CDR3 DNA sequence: TGTGCCACCAGTGATCCCTTGACAGGGTTAGGTGAGAACTATGGCTACACCTTC.

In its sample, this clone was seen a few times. The CDR3 sequence is CASSRSGTGAAEQYF. As DNA, the CDR3 is TGTGCCAGCAGCCGTTCCGGGACAGGGGCAGCCGAGCAGTACTTC. The chain uses TRBV7-2 and TRBJ2-7; TRBD1 agrees at 10 bases. CDR3 length equals 15 residues. Trimming at V came to 5 bases and at J to 6 bases, leaving 10 bases not matched to a gene. Germline CDR1 SGHTA, CDR2 FQGNSA.

In nucleotides, the CDR3 is TGTGCCGGGGGCAAAAATTATAATTCACCCCTCCACTTT. The encoded protein is CAGGKNYNSPLHF. The genes are TRBV28 and TRBJ1-6; D may be TRBD1 (6 bases). V lost 11 bases to trimming and J lost 4 bases, with 12 bases between them. The CDR3 totals 13 residues. Germline V lookup: CDR1 MDHEN, CDR2 SYDVKM.

CDR3 amino acids: CASSRNPQGQETQYF. The CDR3 coding sequence is TGTGCCAGCAGCCGTAACCCACAGGGGCAAGAGACCCAGTACTTC. The chain has TRBV5-4 and TRBJ2-5; 7 bases align to TRBD1. The CDR3 runs 15 residues. V lost 4 bases to trimming and J lost 2 bases; unmatched junction nucleotides: 8. Germline V gives CDR1 SGHNT, CDR2 YYREEE (reference sequence).

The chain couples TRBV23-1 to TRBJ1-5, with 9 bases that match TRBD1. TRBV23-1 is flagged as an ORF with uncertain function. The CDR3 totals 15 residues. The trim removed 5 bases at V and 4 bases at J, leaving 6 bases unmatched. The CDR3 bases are TGCGCCAGCAGTTCCCGGACAGGGGCAAATCAGCCCCAGCATTTT. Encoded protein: CASSSRTGANQPQHF.

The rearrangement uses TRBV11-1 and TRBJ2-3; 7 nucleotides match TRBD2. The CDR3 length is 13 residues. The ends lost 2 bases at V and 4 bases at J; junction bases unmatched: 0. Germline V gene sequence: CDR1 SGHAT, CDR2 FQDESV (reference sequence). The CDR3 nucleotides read TGTGCCAGCAGCTTACTAGCGGCAGATACGCAGTATTTT. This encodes CASSLLAADTQYF.

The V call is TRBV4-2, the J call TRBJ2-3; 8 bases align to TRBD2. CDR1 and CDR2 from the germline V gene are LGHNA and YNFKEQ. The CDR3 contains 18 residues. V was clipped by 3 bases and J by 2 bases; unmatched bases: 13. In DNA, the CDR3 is TGTGCCAGCAGCCAGCGGTGGGCTAGCGGGCGGATCACAGATACGCAGTATTTT. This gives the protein CASSQRWASGRITDTQYF.

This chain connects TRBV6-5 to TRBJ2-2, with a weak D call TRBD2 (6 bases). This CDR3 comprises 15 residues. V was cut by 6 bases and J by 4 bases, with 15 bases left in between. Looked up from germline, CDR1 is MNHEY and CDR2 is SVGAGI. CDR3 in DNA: TGTGCCAGCAGGGCCAGACAAGCGGGCACCGGGGAGCTGTTTTTT. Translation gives CASRARQAGTGELFF.

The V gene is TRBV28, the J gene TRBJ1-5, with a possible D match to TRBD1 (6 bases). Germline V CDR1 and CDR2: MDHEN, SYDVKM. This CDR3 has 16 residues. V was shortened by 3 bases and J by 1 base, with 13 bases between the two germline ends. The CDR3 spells CASSLGGAGSNQPQHF. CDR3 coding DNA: TGTGCCAGCAGTTTGGGGGGGGCTGGGAGCAATCAGCCCCAGCATTTT.